This entry concerns a single T cell receptor (beta chain). This clone appeared a single time. Its binding antigen is unknown. No quality values exist for individual bases; no much larger clone is one base distant. CDR1 and CDR2 are drawn from the germline V gene: SGHTA, FQGTGA. From V the trimming removes 3 bases and from J it removes 4 bases, while the gene matches leave 4 bases of the junction unaccounted for. Inclusive of the bounding cysteine and phenylalanine, the CDR3 is 15 residues long. Left in the record is the CDR3 DNA by itself, 45 bases read in frame from the first base. To sequence the TCRbeta CDR3 region, genomic DNA was isolated from the sorted cells. TCRbeta CDR3 regions were sequenced using the immunoSEQ Assay. TCRdb carries this immuneACCESS record with in-frame sequences only. Its versions omit some clonotypes, under half of them owing to an unresolved V gene in the studies checked, with the rest unexplained. The sample table contains 99,000 or so clones; only one count was recorded for 90% to 95% of them. The top ten clonotypes cover around 0.3% of the sample.

The data stem from a study of OX40 agonist ivuxolimab in advanced cancers. Describing the broader study: Ivuxolimab was a fully human IgG2 agonistic monoclonal antibody targeting the costimulatory receptor OX40 (CD134). The paper reports the monotherapy dose-escalation portion (N of about 54 patients) of the phase I ivuxolimab trial. Prior anti-PD-1, anti-PD-L1 or anti-CTLA-4 therapy was permitted, and approximately 40% of dose-escalation patients had received checkpoint inhibitors. Among the 50 to 55 dose-escalation patients, around 19 had hepatocellular carcinoma, 15 or so melanoma, 9 renal cell carcinoma and 9 head and neck cancer. Three dose-escalation patients achieved partial responses, one with hepatocellular carcinoma and two with cutaneous melanoma. In the dose-escalation cohort, roughly four fifths of patients were male, and the mean age was approximately 55 years, with a range of roughly 23 to 85. Intravenous ivuxolimab was administered to patients every 2 weeks at six dose levels: 0.01, 0.1, 0.3, 1.5, 3 and 10 mg/kg. The purpose of peripheral TCRbeta sequencing was to test whether ivuxolimab changed TCR sequence diversity and led to clonal T-cell expansion.

The study at large found these results: At doses of 0.1 to 3.0 mg/kg, clonal expansion of both CD4+ and CD8+ blood T cells was observed from baseline to week 6. The antigen specificity of the peripheral T cells that underwent clonal expansion was not determined. Partial responders in the 0.1-3.0 mg/kg groups had among the lowest normalized peripheral clonal expansion, especially among CD8+ T cells. Low levels of normalized T-cell clonal expansion were also seen in some patients who did not respond. On average, CD8+ T cells showed more expanded clones than CD4+ T cells after ivuxolimab.

Patients with autoimmune disease history or receiving systemic immunosuppression were excluded from the trial. Peripheral blood for TCR sequencing was collected from all dose cohorts at baseline, on cycle 4 day 1, and on cycle 7 day 1. The samples were drawn from a first-in-human, open-label, multicenter phase I dose-escalation trial of ivuxolimab. Adults with locally advanced or metastatic head and neck squamous cell, hepatocellular, melanoma or renal cell carcinoma were enrolled in the trial. Before TCR sequencing, CD4+ and CD8+ T cells were separately sorted from peripheral blood. The V and J segments used are TRBV7-3 and TRBJ2-2, with TRBD1 identical over 8 junction bases. The receptor's source is an adult with an advanced solid tumor such as melanoma, head and neck, liver or kidney cancer. The specimen was CD4+ or CD8+ T cells sorted from blood, collected in a trial of the OX40 agonist ivuxolimab. CDR3 protein: CASSLTGAGTGELFF. The DNA sequence is given as TGTGCCAGCAGCTTGACAGGGGCGGGCACCGGGGAGCTGTTTTTT.